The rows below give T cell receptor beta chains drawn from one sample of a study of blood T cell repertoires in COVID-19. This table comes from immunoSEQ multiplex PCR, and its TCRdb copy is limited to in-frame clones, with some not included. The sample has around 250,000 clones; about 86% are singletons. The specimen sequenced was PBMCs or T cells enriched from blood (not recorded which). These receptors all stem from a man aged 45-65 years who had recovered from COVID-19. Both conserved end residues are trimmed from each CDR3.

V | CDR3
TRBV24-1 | ATSGNLPVYTQY
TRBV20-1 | SASMRTGFTDTQY
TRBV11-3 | ASSLGLAGGFEQF
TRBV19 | ASERRGGYEQY
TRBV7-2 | ASSLRSNTGELF
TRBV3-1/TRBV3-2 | ASSLEGRCDEQY
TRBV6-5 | ASSYSSSGGTEAF
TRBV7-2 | ASSLAVFGTGIQY
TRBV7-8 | ASSLEGEKLF
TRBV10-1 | ASRVAGGDYEQY
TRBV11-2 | ASSSSSGGTYEQY
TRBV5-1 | ASRNRDRGYNEQF
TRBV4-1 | ASSPARNQPQH
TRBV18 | ASSPTAGSYEQY
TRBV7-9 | ASSFQVENEQF
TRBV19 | ASSIARQSNQPQH
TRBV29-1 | SVEEASGRIYEQY
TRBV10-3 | AISSGQLAGKDTQY
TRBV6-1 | ASSEMGQGGQPQH
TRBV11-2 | ASSLGLAPSPTPV
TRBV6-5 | ASSYSTGFVGTQY
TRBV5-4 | ASSLSRDAGSEQY
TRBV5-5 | ASSPSGGGEYEQY
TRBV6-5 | ASSYRGSYEQY
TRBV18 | ASSPRPAGSETQY
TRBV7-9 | ASSPAGREAWSGEQY
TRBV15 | ATSRDPTGFTYEQY